Below are 8 T cell receptor beta chains sequenced from a single sample in a study of blood T cell repertoires in COVID-19. Libraries were prepared by immunoSEQ multiplex PCR; TCRdb keeps only in-frame clonotypes and omits some of them. The profile covers more than 300,000 clones, with roughly nine tenths appearing a single time and less than 20% taken by the ten largest. Specimen: PBMCs or T cells enriched from blood (not recorded which). These receptors came from a woman aged 25 to 39 who had recovered from COVID-19.

The V and J genes are TRBV4-1 and TRBJ1-1; 7 nucleotides line up with TRBD1. The CDR3 length is 15 residues. Germline assignment: CDR1 MGHRA and CDR2 YSYEKL. J was trimmed by 5 bases and V by 2 bases; bases with no gene match: 8. The CDR3 DNA reads as TGCGCCAGCAGCCAACCTCGACAGGGAGGAACTGAAGCTTTCTTT. Translated: CASSQPRQGGTEAFF.

This chain connects TRBV6-2 or TRBV6-3 to TRBJ2-2; possible D gene TRBD2, 6 bases. CDR1 is MNHEY, CDR2 SVGEGT, per germline. V lost 5 bases to trimming and J lost 5 bases, with 21 bases between them. The CDR3 consists of 17 residues. As DNA, the CDR3 is TGTGCCAGCAGTCCCGTCCGGACGGTGGGGGGAACCGGGGAGCTGTTTTTT. It yields the protein CASSPVRTVGGTGELFF.

The J gene is TRBJ2-1, the V gene TRBV27, with TRBD2 as a possible D gene (7 bases). Germline V gene lookup returns CDR1 MNHEY and CDR2 SMNVEV (reference sequence). V was pared by 5 bases and J by 7 bases, with 21 bases between. The CDR3 contains 16 residues. CDR3 residues: CASSGRGGELWNEQFF. The CDR3 DNA follows: TGTGCCAGCAGTGGCCGAGGGGGGGAGCTATGGAATGAGCAGTTCTTC.

The gene calls are TRBV5-4 and TRBJ2-3; 7 bases match TRBD1. Trimming cost V 4 bases and J 3 bases; bases outside gene matches: 2. CDR3 length: 13 residues. The germline V gene encodes CDR1 SGHNT and CDR2 YYREEE (reference sequence). CDR3 protein: CASSAQGTDTQYF. The CDR3 DNA reads TGTGCCAGCAGCGCACAGGGGACAGATACGCAGTATTTT.

The CDR3 spells CASSVALVNSDTQYF. The DNA of the CDR3 is TGCGCCAGCAGCGTGGCACTAGTGAACTCAGATACGCAGTATTTT. The rearrangement joins TRBV5-1 to TRBJ2-3; D is possibly TRBD2 (5 bases). Germline-derived CDR1 and CDR2 are SGHRS and YFSETQ. The CDR3 is made up of 15 amino acids. Trimming left V 4 bases short and J 4 bases short, with 16 bases between.

The rearrangement uses TRBV7-2 and TRBJ2-3, with D possibly matching TRBD1 (5 bases). The germline gives CDR1 SGHTA, CDR2 FQGNSA. Trimming pared 1 base from V and 9 bases from J, leaving 20 bases between. The CDR3 contains 16 residues. CDR3 protein: CASSLGSGRGFGTQYF. For the CDR3, the DNA is TGTGCCAGCAGCTTAGGTTCCGGAAGGGGATTTGGGACGCAGTATTTT.

The rearrangement uses TRBV7-9 and TRBJ2-3; the match to TRBD2 covers 8 bases. CDR1 SEHNR and CDR2 FQNEAQ come from the germline V gene (reference sequence). The CDR3 consists of 16 residues. V lost 5 bases and J lost 1; bases outside the gene matches: 8. The CDR3 here is CASSTRGGTRTDTQYF. In nucleotides, the CDR3 is TGTGCCAGCAGCACCCGCGGGGGGACCCGCACAGATACGCAGTATTTT.

J is TRBJ2-5 and V is TRBV5-4, with D possibly being TRBD1 (5 bases). Germline values: CDR1 SGHNT, CDR2 YYREEE (reference sequence). The CDR3 consists of 15 residues. Trimming left V 1 base short and J 5 bases short, with 15 bases between. CDR3: CASSLKLAGLETQYF. The CDR3 DNA reads TGTGCCAGCAGCTTGAAATTAGCAGGGTTGGAGACCCAGTACTTC.